One sample yielded the 16 T cell receptor beta chains listed below, sequenced in a study of OX40 agonist ivuxolimab in advanced cancers. Generated by immunoSEQ multiplex PCR, the TCRdb table keeps only in-frame clones and is missing some. Of 30,000 to 40,000 clones in the sample, about nine tenths were seen once. Sequenced here: CD4+ or CD8+ T cells sorted from blood, sampled in a trial of the OX40 agonist ivuxolimab. All receptors come from an adult with an advanced solid tumor such as melanoma, head and neck, liver or kidney cancer.

This chain uses TRBV28 with TRBJ2-7; no reliable D call. This CDR3 comprises 15 residues. The ends were cut back, 5 bases at V and 9 bases at J, with 23 bases in the middle. Per the germline V gene, CDR1 is MDHEN and CDR2 is SYDVKM. The CDR3 loop is CASSKPGDWSTGQYF. The CDR3 DNA sequence: TGTGCCAGCAGTAAACCGGGTGACTGGAGTACGGGGCAGTACTTC.

V is TRBV5-1 and J is TRBJ2-6; 8 nucleotides align to TRBD1. The CDR3 is 17 residues long. Losses at the gene ends were 1 base for V and 0 bases for J; bases not matched to a gene: 3. CDR1 is SGHRS, CDR2 YFSETQ, per germline. For the CDR3, the DNA is TGCGCCAGCAGCTTGAGAGGACAGGGCTCTGGGGCCAACGTCCTGACTTTC. This translates into CASSLRGQGSGANVLTF.

The chain recombines TRBV19 with TRBJ2-7, with 14 nucleotides matching TRBD2. There are 16 residues in the CDR3. Germline values: CDR1 LNHDA, CDR2 SQIVND (reference sequence). V lost 6 bases, J lost 4 bases, and 8 bases stayed unmatched. The CDR3 loop is CASSRQGTSGSYEQYF. CDR3 nucleotides: TGTGCCAGTAGCCGACAGGGGACTAGCGGGAGTTACGAGCAGTACTTC.

V usage is TRBV5-4 and J usage is TRBJ2-3; no firm D call. The CDR3 covers 14 residues. Trimming removed 6 bases at V and 0 bases at J, with 11 bases between. From germline, CDR1 is SGHNT and CDR2 YYREEE (reference sequence). The CDR3, as DNA: TGTGCCAGCAAGACCAGTCCAAGCACAGATACGCAGTATTTT. It codes for CASKTSPSTDTQYF. The whole variable domain, filled in from reference TRBV5-4 and TRBJ2-3, reads ETGVTQSPTHLIKTRGQQVTLRCSSQSGHNTVSWYQQALGQGPQFIFQYYREEENGRGNFPPRFSGLQFPNYSSELNVNALELDDSALYLCASKTSPSTDTQYFGPGTRLTVL.

The chain couples TRBV5-1 to TRBJ2-7; D not resolved. This CDR3 region has 14 residues. CDR1 is SGHRS and CDR2 is YFSETQ in the germline V gene. Trimming cost V 0 bases and J 6 bases, with 13 bases left between them. CDR3 in DNA: TGCGCCAGCAGCTTGGACATAAACCTACGCGAGCAGTACTTC. Protein product: CASSLDINLREQYF.

V is TRBV11-1 and J is TRBJ1-1, with D unresolved. Trimming pared 5 bases from V and 3 bases from J, leaving 13 bases between. CDR3 length equals 14 residues. Per germline, CDR1 SGHAT and CDR2 FQDESV (reference sequence). CDR3 nucleotides: TGTGCCAGCAGCCCCGGCTGGCGGGACACTGAAGCTTTCTTT. Amino acids: CASSPGWRDTEAFF.

This clone was seen a few times. The chain combines TRBV7-9 with TRBJ2-5; D remains unclear. V gave up 5 bases and J gave up 1 base, with 11 bases separating them. The CDR3 is 14 residues long. The germline CDR1 and CDR2 sequences are SEHNR and FQNEAQ (reference sequence). The chain's CDR3 is CASSGTIFQETQYF. The CDR3 coding sequence is TGTGCCAGCAGCGGCACCATATTCCAAGAGACCCAGTACTTC.

The CDR3 is CASTKSGDSYEQYF. CDR3 in DNA: TGTGCCAGCACCAAAAGTGGGGACTCCTACGAGCAGTACTTC. The gene calls are TRBV28 and TRBJ2-7; no reliable D call. Germline CDR1 and CDR2: MDHEN and SYDVKM. The CDR3 is 14 residues long. Trimming stripped 7 bases from V and 0 bases from J, with 13 bases between.

The sample holds a few counts of this clone. This chain links TRBV5-4 with TRBJ1-1; D is undetermined. The germline CDR1 and CDR2 sequences are SGHNT and YYREEE (reference sequence). V was trimmed by 0 bases and J by 1 base, leaving 10 bases between them. This CDR3 has 15 residues. The CDR3 reads CASSLAALSNTEAFF. CDR3 nucleotide sequence: TGTGCCAGCAGCTTGGCCGCCTTATCGAACACTGAAGCTTTCTTT. Supplemented by reference TRBV5-4 and TRBJ1-1, the full variable domain reads ETGVTQSPTHLIKTRGQQVTLRCSSQSGHNTVSWYQQALGQGPQFIFQYYREEENGRGNFPPRFSGLQFPNYSSELNVNALELDDSALYLCASSLAALSNTEAFFGQGTRLTVV.

The V and J genes are TRBV4-1 and TRBJ2-3, with 9 bases identical to TRBD1. Looked up from germline, CDR1 is MGHRA and CDR2 is YSYEKL. CDR3 length equals 14 residues. V shed 4 bases and J 4 bases; nucleotides not matched to a gene: 3. The DNA of the CDR3 is TGCGCCAGCAGCCCCGGACAGGGGCCAGATACGCAGTATTTT. This translates into CASSPGQGPDTQYF.

The gene calls are TRBV2 and TRBJ2-7; D is possibly TRBD1 (6 bases). This CDR3 contains 12 residues. Germline CDR1 is SNHLY and CDR2 is FYNNEI. V lost 3 bases and J lost 7, with 10 bases in between. Here the CDR3 reads CASSEGAREQYF. CDR3 bases: TGTGCCAGCAGTGAGGGGGCGCGGGAGCAGTACTTC.

This clone was counted once. The CDR3 DNA reads as TGTGCCAGCAGTTCCCCAGGGGGTAAATACGAGCAGTACTTC. Its protein is CASSSPGGKYEQYF. V and J are TRBV6-1 and TRBJ2-7; TRBD1 agrees at 7 bases. V dropped 5 bases and J dropped 4; count of bases not matched to a gene: 8. The length of the CDR3 is 14 residues. CDR1 and CDR2 (germline): MNHNS, SASEGT.

This clone was picked up one time. This rearrangement joins TRBV4-3 to TRBJ2-2; 8 bases agree with TRBD1. The trim removed 0 bases at V and 5 bases at J, leaving 11 bases unmatched. The germline V gene encodes CDR1 LGHNA and CDR2 YSLEER. The CDR3 has 18 amino acids. DNA of the CDR3: TGCGCCAGCAGCCAAGATACCCCAGACAGGGGACAGACCGGGGAGCTGTTTTTT. Translation: CASSQDTPDRGQTGELFF.

This rearrangement joins TRBV18 to TRBJ1-3; 9 bases map to TRBD1. This CDR3 has 17 residues. Per germline, CDR1 KGHSH and CDR2 LQKENI. J gave up 5 bases and V 0 bases, and 8 bases lay outside the gene matches. Written as DNA, the CDR3 is TGTGCCAGCTCACCACCCGGGGACAGGGTTTGGAGAAACACCATATATTTT. Amino acids: CASSPPGDRVWRNTIYF. Looking up the rest from reference TRBV18 and TRBJ1-3 gives the full variable domain: NAGVMQNPRHLVRRRGQEARLRCSPMKGHSHVYWYRQLPEEGLKFMVYLQKENIIDESGMPKERFSAEFPKEGPSILRIQQVVRGDSAAYFCASSPPGDRVWRNTIYFGEGSWLTVV.

The J gene is TRBJ2-7, the V gene TRBV10-3; 11 positions match TRBD1. The germline CDR1 and CDR2 sequences are ENHRY and SYGVKD. There are 15 residues in the CDR3. The J segment lost 5 bases and the V segment lost 1 base, leaving 4 bases of the junction unmatched. The CDR3 protein is CAISEFGQGANEQYF. For the CDR3, the DNA is TGTGCCATCAGTGAGTTTGGACAGGGGGCGAACGAGCAGTACTTC.

The V gene is TRBV5-6, the J gene TRBJ2-1; D remains unclear. The CDR3 spans 14 residues. Germline V gives CDR1 SGHDT, CDR2 YYEEEE. V was cut by 2 bases and J by 0 bases, with 6 bases left in between. Written as DNA, the CDR3 is TGTGCCAGCAGCTTACGGAGCTCCTACAATGAGCAGTTCTTC. It specifies CASSLRSSYNEQFF.